What follows are 31 T cell receptor beta chains derived from one specimen sequenced in a study of blood T cell repertoires in COVID-19. Here immunoSEQ multiplex PCR was the method, and the copy in TCRdb shows in-frame clones only, minus some. The sample contains roughly 230,000 clones, around 82% of which appear only once. Sequenced sample: PBMCs or T cells enriched from blood (not recorded which). All receptors come from a man aged 50 to 60 who had recovered from COVID-19.

In DNA form, the CDR3 reads TGTGCCATCCAGGATCCTCCGGCTGAAGCTTTCTTT. Its translation is CAIQDPPAEAFF. V usage is TRBV10-3 and J usage is TRBJ1-1; D is unresolved. The CDR3 covers 12 residues. Trimming removed 8 bases from V and 6 bases from J, with 13 bases in between. CDR1 is ENHRY and CDR2 is SYGVKD in the germline V gene.

The V gene is TRBV24-1, the J gene TRBJ2-7; 13 bases line up with TRBD2. CDR1 KGHDR and CDR2 SFDVKD come from the germline V gene. The CDR3 consists of 15 residues. With V trimmed by 3 bases and J by 7 bases, 5 bases remained unmatched. As DNA, the CDR3 is TGTGCCACCAGTGATCCCGGGACTAGCGGGACGGAGCAGTACTTC. As protein: CATSDPGTSGTEQYF.

The chain links TRBV30 to TRBJ1-2, with D maybe TRBD1 (5 bases). V lost 2 bases to trimming and J lost 6 bases, with 19 bases between them. The CDR3 spans 15 residues. Germline CDR1 and CDR2: GTSNPN and SVGIG (reference sequence). CDR3 region: CAWSRGQRWGDGYTF. The DNA for the CDR3 is TGTGCCTGGAGTAGGGGCCAGAGATGGGGGGATGGCTACACCTTC.

This clone occurred once. This rearrangement joins TRBV19 to TRBJ2-5, with 7 bases matching TRBD1. The CDR3 runs 13 residues. The germline V gene has CDR1 LNHDA and CDR2 SQIVND (reference sequence). V gave up 4 bases and J gave up 5 bases; unmatched junction bases: 4. CDR3 residues: CASSRQGVETQYF. The CDR3 DNA sequence: TGTGCCAGTAGTAGGCAGGGGGTGGAGACCCAGTACTTC.

This sequence joins TRBV4-1 and TRBJ2-1; D gene ambiguous. Trimming removed 0 bases at V and 2 bases at J, with 14 bases between. This CDR3 comprises 17 residues. The V gene's germline CDR1 is MGHRA and CDR2 YSYEKL. CDR3 region: CASSQDHSESAYNEQFF. CDR3 DNA: TGCGCCAGCAGCCAAGATCATTCCGAGTCGGCCTACAATGAGCAGTTCTTC.

This clone was detected only a few times. CDR3 in amino acids: CASSAPRLEMDTIYF. Here the CDR3 DNA reads TGTGCCAGCAGTGCCCCTCGGCTAGAGATGGACACCATATATTTT. The chain couples TRBV28 to TRBJ1-3; D is unclear. Germline-derived CDR1 and CDR2 are MDHEN and SYDVKM. Trimming stripped 5 bases from V and 8 bases from J, with 19 bases between. This CDR3 has 15 residues.

The chain joins TRBV2 to TRBJ2-5; tentative D call: TRBD1 (6 bases). With 6 bases removed from V and 4 bases from J, the gap between germline ends came to 18 bases. CDR1 and CDR2 from the germline V gene are SNHLY and FYNNEI. CDR3 length: 15 residues. CDR3 amino acids: CASRKQGGRGETQYF. The CDR3 nucleotides read TGTGCCAGCAGAAAACAGGGCGGTAGGGGAGAGACCCAGTACTTC.

The V gene is TRBV28, the J gene TRBJ1-2; 8 nucleotides line up with TRBD1. CDR3 length: 14 amino acids. CDR1 MDHEN and CDR2 SYDVKM come from the germline V gene. V trimming: 2 bases; J trimming: 4 bases; junction bases outside the gene matches: 3. CDR3 bases: TGTGCCAGCAGTTTAACACAGGGGGGCTATGGCTACACCTTC. Amino acids: CASSLTQGGYGYTF.

The chain combines TRBV18 with TRBJ2-2; D is uncertain. The V end lost 2 bases, the J end lost 5 bases, and 6 bases lay between the germline ends. This CDR3 has 13 amino acids. From germline, CDR1 is KGHSH and CDR2 LQKENI. The CDR3, as DNA: TGTGCCAGCTCACCAAGAGAAACCGGGGAGCTGTTTTTT. Amino acids: CASSPRETGELFF.

The chain joins TRBV5-6 to TRBJ2-5, with TRBD1 matching over 10 bases. CDR3 length equals 15 residues. The ends lost 0 bases at V and 2 bases at J; junction bases unmatched: 1. Looked up from germline, CDR1 is SGHDT and CDR2 is YYEEEE. In DNA form, the CDR3 reads TGTGCCAGCAGCTTGGGACAGGGGGCGCAAGAGACCCAGTACTTC. This encodes CASSLGQGAQETQYF.

J is TRBJ2-1 and V is TRBV10-2; the match to TRBD1 covers 9 bases. The CDR3 runs to 15 residues. Trimming at V came to 8 bases and at J to 8 bases, leaving 13 bases not matched to a gene. Germline values: CDR1 WSHSY, CDR2 SAAADI. The DNA of the CDR3 is TGCGCCAGCGTGGTTCCGGGACAGGGTTTCGATGAGCAGTTCTTC. Encoded protein: CASVVPGQGFDEQFF.

The chain carries TRBV3-1 (or the pseudogene TRBV3-2) and TRBJ2-7; TRBD2 matches 9 bases. The CDR3 sequence is 15 residues long. Trimming removed 7 bases from V and 4 bases from J; junction bases left unmatched: 11. Germline V gives CDR1 LGHDT, CDR2 YNNKEL (reference sequence). CDR3 in amino acids: CASNRGGLAGYEQYF. The CDR3 coding sequence is TGTGCCAGCAACCGGGGGGGACTAGCAGGTTACGAGCAGTACTTC.

The chain employs TRBV28 and TRBJ1-3; D remains ambiguous. V lost 0 bases to trimming and J lost 3 bases, with 18 bases between them. This CDR3 is built from 18 residues. CDR1 is MDHEN and CDR2 is SYDVKM in the germline V gene. CDR3 amino acids: CASSLWPLVAVCGNTIYF. DNA for the CDR3: TGTGCCAGCAGTTTATGGCCCCTCGTGGCAGTTTGTGGAAACACCATATATTTT. Full variable domain (remainder filled in from reference TRBV28 and TRBJ1-3): DVKVTQSSRYLVKRTGEKVFLECVQDMDHENMFWYRQDPGLGLRLIYFSYDVKMKEKGDIPEGYSVSREKKERFSLILESASTNQTSMYLCASSLWPLVAVCGNTIYFGEGSWLTVV.

The rearrangement uses TRBV12-3 or TRBV12-4 and TRBJ2-3; D is possibly TRBD2 (6 bases). V was clipped by 5 bases and J by 5 bases, with 8 bases between them. CDR3 length: 12 amino acids. The CDR3 DNA reads as TGTGCCAGCAGTCCAGCGGGAGATACGCAGTATTTT. This translates into CASSPAGDTQYF.

The chain employs TRBV7-2 and TRBJ2-7; 7 bases line up with TRBD2. Germline V gene sequence: CDR1 SGHTA, CDR2 FQGNSA. The CDR3 extends over 14 amino acids. The V segment lost 5 bases and the J segment 7 bases; nucleotides outside the gene matches: 11. The CDR3: CASSPTRGVGEQYF. For the CDR3, the DNA is TGTGCCAGCAGCCCCACTCGGGGGGTAGGGGAGCAGTACTTC.

The chain employs TRBV7-8 and TRBJ2-7; D uncertain. Trimming left V 0 bases short and J 5 bases short, with 17 bases between. The CDR3 is made up of 16 amino acids. CDR1 is SGHVS, CDR2 FQNEAQ, per germline. The CDR3 spells CASSLALWAGVNEQYF. Here the CDR3 DNA reads TGTGCCAGCAGCTTAGCGCTGTGGGCCGGCGTGAACGAGCAGTACTTC.

The chain couples TRBV6-5 to TRBJ2-5; D is ambiguous. Germline V gene data show CDR1 as MNHEY and CDR2 as SVGAGI. CDR3 length equals 14 residues. V was pared by 4 bases and J by 3 bases, with 12 bases between. CDR3 nucleotides: TGTGCCAGCAGTTCGCCTCGACTGGAAGAGACCCAGTACTTC. The encoded protein is CASSSPRLEETQYF.

This clone was counted a single time. The rearrangement joins TRBV5-4 to TRBJ2-3, with a tentative D call TRBD2 (6 bases). V gave up 3 bases and J gave up 2 bases, with 13 bases separating them. This CDR3 spans 15 amino acids. Per germline, CDR1 SGHNT and CDR2 YYREEE (reference sequence). In DNA, the CDR3 is TGTGCCAGCAGCTCCCTGGCGGGATACACAGATACGCAGTATTTT. Protein product: CASSSLAGYTDTQYF.

This chain connects TRBV5-1 to TRBJ1-5; D is uncertain. From germline, CDR1 is SGHRS and CDR2 YFSETQ. V lost 0 bases, J lost 9 bases, and 16 bases lay in between. The CDR3 runs to 15 residues. DNA of the CDR3: TGCGCCAGCAGCTTGGGCAGCGGAAATCGAGGGCCCCAGCATTTT. It specifies CASSLGSGNRGPQHF.

This clone was seen only a few times. The CDR3 spells CASSEVDRAHYEQYF. For the CDR3, the DNA is TGCGCCAGCAGTGAGGTGGACAGGGCCCACTACGAGCAGTACTTC. V usage is TRBV10-1 and J usage is TRBJ2-7; 8 bases map to TRBD1. The length of the CDR3 is 15 residues. V was clipped by 2 bases and J by 3 bases; unmatched bases: 6. Per the germline V gene, CDR1 is WNHNN and CDR2 is SYGVQD (reference sequence).

The chain employs TRBV18 and TRBJ2-4, with D tentatively TRBD1 (5 bases). In germline, CDR1 is KGHSH, CDR2 LQKENI. The CDR3 sequence is 14 residues long. Trimming pared 6 bases from V and 8 bases from J, leaving 17 bases between. The CDR3 DNA follows: TGTGCCAGCTCGGCAGGGATGGTGACTCACATTCAGTACTTC. It yields the protein CASSAGMVTHIQYF.

The CDR3 protein is CASRGARRAYTEAFF. DNA for the CDR3: TGTGCCAGTCGAGGAGCCCGGCGGGCGTACACTGAAGCTTTCTTT. The V and J genes are TRBV2 and TRBJ1-1; D uncertain. Germline V gene data show CDR1 as SNHLY and CDR2 as FYNNEI. This CDR3 spans 15 amino acids. The V gene lost 9 bases and the J gene lost 3 bases, with 20 bases spanning the gap.

The CDR3: CATSESVINYGYTF. CDR3 in DNA: TGTGCCACCAGTGAGAGCGTGATTAACTATGGCTACACCTTC. V usage is TRBV24-1 and J usage is TRBJ1-2; no definite D call. The CDR3 is 14 residues long. Germline lookup yields CDR1 KGHDR and CDR2 SFDVKD. Trimming removed 4 bases at V and 1 base at J, with 9 bases between.

The genes are TRBV28 and TRBJ1-6; D may be TRBD1 (5 bases). CDR1 MDHEN and CDR2 SYDVKM come from the germline V gene. V lost 7 bases and J lost 7, with 14 bases in between. The CDR3 spans 14 residues. The CDR3 reads CASIQGSTNSPLHF. The CDR3 DNA reads TGTGCCAGCATCCAGGGCAGTACCAATTCACCCCTCCACTTT.

The chain links TRBV5-1 to TRBJ2-2; 8 bases align to TRBD1. V trimming: 0 bases; J trimming: 6 bases; junction bases outside the gene matches: 1. Germline V CDR1 and CDR2: SGHRS, YFSETQ. The CDR3 length is 14 residues. CDR3 region: CASSLAQGAGELFF. The DNA of the CDR3 is TGCGCCAGCAGCTTGGCACAGGGGGCCGGGGAGCTGTTTTTT.

The V call is TRBV5-1, the J call TRBJ2-2, with 8 bases identical to TRBD2. After removal of 5 bases from V and 2 bases from J, the junction contained 8 bases not matched to a gene. The CDR3 totals 16 residues. Germline CDR1 and CDR2: SGHRS and YFSETQ. CDR3 in DNA: TGCGCCAGCAGTTTAACAGCGGGAGATAACACCGGGGAGCTGTTTTTT. Translation: CASSLTAGDNTGELFF.

The genes are TRBV11-3 and TRBJ1-1, with TRBD1 matching over 8 bases. Losses at the gene ends were 5 bases for V and 5 bases for J; bases not matched to a gene: 4. This CDR3 has 13 amino acids. The germline gives CDR1 SGHNT, CDR2 YENEEA. CDR3 sequence: CASSQGARTEAFF. Written as DNA, the CDR3 is TGTGCCAGCAGCCAGGGGGCGCGTACTGAAGCTTTCTTT.

The chain carries TRBV5-4 and TRBJ2-1; TRBD2 matches at 8 bases. The CDR3 contains 18 residues. V lost 4 bases, J lost 1 base, and 13 bases stayed unmatched. CDR1 and CDR2 from the germline V gene are SGHNT and YYREEE (reference sequence). Here the CDR3 DNA reads TGTGCCAGCAGCGGGGAGGTTGGCGGGAGGTTGTCCTACAATGAGCAGTTCTTC. Its protein is CASSGEVGGRLSYNEQFF.

This clone was observed a few times. CDR3 bases: TGTGCCAGCAGCCAAGAATATTCCCGTACCAGGAACGCGCAGTACTTC. Its protein is CASSQEYSRTRNAQYF. The chain carries TRBV14 and TRBJ2-7; D not resolved. Germline CDR1 and CDR2: SGHDN and FVKESK. The ends were cut back, 0 bases at V and 9 bases at J, with 21 bases in the middle. The CDR3 runs 16 residues.

The chain recombines TRBV18 with TRBJ2-7; TRBD2 is a possible D gene (5 bases). CDR1 and CDR2 (germline): KGHSH, LQKENI. Trimming removed 0 bases at V and 0 bases at J, with 12 bases between. The CDR3 extends over 16 amino acids. The CDR3 region is CASSPPGAVNSYEQYF. In nucleotides, the CDR3 is TGTGCCAGCTCACCACCGGGAGCGGTCAACTCCTACGAGCAGTACTTC. Combining the CDR3 with reference TRBV18 and TRBJ2-7 gives the whole variable domain NAGVMQNPRHLVRRRGQEARLRCSPMKGHSHVYWYRQLPEEGLKFMVYLQKENIIDESGMPKERFSAEFPKEGPSILRIQQVVRGDSAAYFCASSPPGAVNSYEQYFGPGTRLTVT.

This clone occurred once. The conserved closing phenylalanine or tryptophan is absent in this CDR3, likely reflecting a read error. It is unclear where the CDR3 begins or ends on the DNA, so no DNA is shown, and the CDR3 is as TCRdb lists it. The chain recombines TRBV5-6 with TRBJ2-7; no check of the table's D call, TRBD1, against the DNA was made. The germline V gene has CDR1 SGHDT and CDR2 YYEEEE. The CDR3 has 13 residues if both end residues are counted. Here the CDR3 reads CASSLGVWQGWVT.